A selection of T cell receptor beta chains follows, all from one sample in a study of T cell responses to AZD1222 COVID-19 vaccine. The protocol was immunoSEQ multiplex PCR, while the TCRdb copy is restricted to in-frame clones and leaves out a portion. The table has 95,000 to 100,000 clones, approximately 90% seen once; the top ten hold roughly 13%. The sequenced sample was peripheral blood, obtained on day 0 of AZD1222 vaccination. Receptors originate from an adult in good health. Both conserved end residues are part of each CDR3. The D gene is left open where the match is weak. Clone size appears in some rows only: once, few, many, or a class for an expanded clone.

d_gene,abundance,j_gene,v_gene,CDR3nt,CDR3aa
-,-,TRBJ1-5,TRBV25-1,TGTGCCAGCAGTGAGACAGTGAGCAATCAGCCCCAGCATTTT,CASSETVSNQPQHF
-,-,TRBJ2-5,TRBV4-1,TGCGCCAGCAGCCTCGCCTCCGGGGGCGGGGAGACCCAGTACTTC,CASSLASGGGETQYF
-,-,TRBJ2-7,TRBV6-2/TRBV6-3,TGTGCCAGCAGTTACTCACCACAGGACCTTTACGAGCAGTACTTC,CASSYSPQDLYEQYF
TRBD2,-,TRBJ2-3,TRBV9,TGTGCCAGCAGCGTAGCACTAGCGGAGGGCACGCAGTATTTT,CASSVALAEGTQYF
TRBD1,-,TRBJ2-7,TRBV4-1,TGCGCCAGCAGCTGGTCGCAATTGGGGACAGACCACTACGAGCAGTACTTC,CASSWSQLGTDHYEQYF
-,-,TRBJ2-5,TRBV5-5,TGTGCCAGCAGCTTGGATGGTGGAGGGATGAGACTGAGTATCCAAGAGACCCAGTACTTC,CASSLDGGGMRLSIQETQYF
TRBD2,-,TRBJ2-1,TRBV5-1,TGCGCCAGCAGCTTGGGAACGAGGCTAGCGGGATTTAATGAGCAGTTCTTC,CASSLGTRLAGFNEQFF
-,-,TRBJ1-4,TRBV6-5,TGTGCCAGCAGAAAGGGGTACGACAGCGGGGAAAAACTGTTTTTT,CASRKGYDSGEKLFF
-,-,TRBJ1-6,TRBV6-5,TGTGCCAGCAGTTCACAGGAGGATTCACCCCTCCACTTT,CASSSQEDSPLHF
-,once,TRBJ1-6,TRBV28,TGTGCCAGCAGTTCTGGGGGGCTGGAGTCACCCCTCCACTTT,CASSSGGLESPLHF
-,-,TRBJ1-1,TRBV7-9,TGTGCCAGCAGCTTAGGGATGAGGCAGGGTCTGAACACTGAAGCTTTCTTT,CASSLGMRQGLNTEAFF
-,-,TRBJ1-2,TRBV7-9,TGTGCCAGCAGCTTGCGTCCTCAGGTCGGCGCCGATGGCTACACCTTC,CASSLRPQVGADGYTF
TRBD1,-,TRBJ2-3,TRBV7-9,TGTGCCAGCACCCAAGCCCGGACAGGGGCCACAGATACGCAGTATTTT,CASTQARTGATDTQYF
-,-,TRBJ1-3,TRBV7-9,TGTGCCAGCAGCCACTACGGGCAGGACTCTGGAAACACCATATATTTT,CASSHYGQDSGNTIYF
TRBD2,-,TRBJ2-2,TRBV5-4,TGTGCCAGCAGCCAAGGGACTAGCAGTAACACCGGGGAGCTGTTTTTT,CASSQGTSSNTGELFF
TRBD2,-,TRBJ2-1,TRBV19,TGTGCCAGTAGTATAAGTCTGGGGAGGGTCCGGGGTGAGCAGTTCTTC,CASSISLGRVRGEQFF
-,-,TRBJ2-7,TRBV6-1,TGTGCCAGCAGTGATTTCGGCGGATTCTACGAGCAGTACTTC,CASSDFGGFYEQYF
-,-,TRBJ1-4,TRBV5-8,TGTGCCAGCAGCTTGGAACAGTTCGGCAGAAAACTGTTTTTT,CASSLEQFGRKLFF
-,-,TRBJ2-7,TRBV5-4,TGTGCCAGCAGCTTGGGCCCAGGGACCACCTACGAGCAGTACTTC,CASSLGPGTTYEQYF
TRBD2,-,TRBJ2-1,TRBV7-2,TGTGCCAGCAGCCCATGGACTAGCGGGACGGACTACAATGAGCAGTTCTTC,CASSPWTSGTDYNEQFF
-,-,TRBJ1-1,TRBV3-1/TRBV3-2,TGTGCCAGCAGCCAAGCGGGGGGGAACACTGAAGCTTTCTTT,CASSQAGGNTEAFF
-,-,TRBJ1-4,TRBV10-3,TGTGCCACCGGACAGCTAGGGGCAACTAATGAAAAACTGTTTTTT,CATGQLGATNEKLFF